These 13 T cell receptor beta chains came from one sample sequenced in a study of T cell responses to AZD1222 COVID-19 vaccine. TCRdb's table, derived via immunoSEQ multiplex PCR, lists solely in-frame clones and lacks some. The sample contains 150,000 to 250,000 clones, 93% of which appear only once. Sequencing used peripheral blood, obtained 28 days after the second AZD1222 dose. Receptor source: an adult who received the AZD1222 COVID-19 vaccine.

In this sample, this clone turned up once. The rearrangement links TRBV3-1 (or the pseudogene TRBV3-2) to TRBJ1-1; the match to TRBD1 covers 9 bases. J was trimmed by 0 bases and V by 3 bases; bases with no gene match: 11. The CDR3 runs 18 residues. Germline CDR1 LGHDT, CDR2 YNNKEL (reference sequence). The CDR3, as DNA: TGTGCCAGCAGCCAGGCGCCGGGACAGGGTCGGATGAACACTGAAGCTTTCTTT. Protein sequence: CASSQAPGQGRMNTEAFF.

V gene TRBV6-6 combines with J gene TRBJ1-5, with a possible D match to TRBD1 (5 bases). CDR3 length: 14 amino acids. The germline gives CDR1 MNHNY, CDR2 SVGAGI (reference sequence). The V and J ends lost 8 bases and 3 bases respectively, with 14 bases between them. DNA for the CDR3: TGTGCCAGCCGCCAGCAGGGCGACAATCAGCCCCAGCATTTT. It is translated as CASRQQGDNQPQHF.

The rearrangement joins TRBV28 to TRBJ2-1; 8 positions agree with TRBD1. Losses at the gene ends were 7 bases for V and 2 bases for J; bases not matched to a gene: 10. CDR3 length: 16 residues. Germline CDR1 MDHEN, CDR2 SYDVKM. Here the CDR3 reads CASTPPPGQAYNEQFF. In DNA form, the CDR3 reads TGTGCCAGCACCCCTCCTCCGGGACAGGCCTACAATGAGCAGTTCTTC.

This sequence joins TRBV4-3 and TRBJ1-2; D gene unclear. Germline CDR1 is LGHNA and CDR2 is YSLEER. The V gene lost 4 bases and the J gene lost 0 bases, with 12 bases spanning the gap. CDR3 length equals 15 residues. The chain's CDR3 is CASSPVLVTNYGYTF. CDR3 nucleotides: TGCGCCAGCAGCCCCGTGCTTGTAACTAACTATGGCTACACCTTC.

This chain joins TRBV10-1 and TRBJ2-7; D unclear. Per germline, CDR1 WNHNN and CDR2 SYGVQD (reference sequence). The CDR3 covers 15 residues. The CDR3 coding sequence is TGCGCACCCGGTGGGCTCTGGAAATTATCTAACGAGCAGTACTTC. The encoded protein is CAPGGLWKLSNEQYF.

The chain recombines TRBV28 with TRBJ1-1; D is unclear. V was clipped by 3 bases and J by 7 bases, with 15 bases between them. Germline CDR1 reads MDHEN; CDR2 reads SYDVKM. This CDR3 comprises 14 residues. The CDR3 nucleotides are TGTGCCAGCAGTTTGGCGGGTGCCTCGGATGAAGCTTTCTTT. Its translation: CASSLAGASDEAFF.

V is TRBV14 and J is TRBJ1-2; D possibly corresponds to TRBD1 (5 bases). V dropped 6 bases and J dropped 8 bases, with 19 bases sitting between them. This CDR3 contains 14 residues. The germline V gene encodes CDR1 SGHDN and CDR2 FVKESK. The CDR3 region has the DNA TGTGCCAGCAGTCAACAGGACGTCGTACCCGGCTACACCTTC. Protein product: CASSQQDVVPGYTF.

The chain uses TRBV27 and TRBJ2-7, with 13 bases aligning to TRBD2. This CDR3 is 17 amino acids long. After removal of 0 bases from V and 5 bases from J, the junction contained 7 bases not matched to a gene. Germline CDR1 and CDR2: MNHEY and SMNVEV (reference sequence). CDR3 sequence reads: CASSLSPTTSGGNEQYF. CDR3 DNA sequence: TGTGCCAGCAGTTTATCACCCACGACTAGCGGGGGGAACGAGCAGTACTTC.

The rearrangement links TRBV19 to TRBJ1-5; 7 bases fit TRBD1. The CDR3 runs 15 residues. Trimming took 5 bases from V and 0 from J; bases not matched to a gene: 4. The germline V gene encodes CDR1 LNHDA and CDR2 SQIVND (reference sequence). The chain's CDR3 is CASSPGQFSNQPQHF. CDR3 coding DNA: TGTGCCAGTAGTCCGGGACAGTTTAGCAATCAGCCCCAGCATTTT. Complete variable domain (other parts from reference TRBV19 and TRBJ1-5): DGGITQSPKYLFRKEGQNVTLSCEQNLNHDAMYWYRQDPGQGLRLIYYSQIVNDFQKGDIAEGYSVSREKKESFPLTVTSAQKNPTAFYLCASSPGQFSNQPQHFGDGTRLSIL.

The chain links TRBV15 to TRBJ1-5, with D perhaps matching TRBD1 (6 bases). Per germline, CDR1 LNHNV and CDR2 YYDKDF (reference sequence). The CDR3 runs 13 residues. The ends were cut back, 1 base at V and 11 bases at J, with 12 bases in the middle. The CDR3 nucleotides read TGTGCCACCAGCAGAGCGAGCGACAGGACCCAGCATTTT. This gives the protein CATSRASDRTQHF.

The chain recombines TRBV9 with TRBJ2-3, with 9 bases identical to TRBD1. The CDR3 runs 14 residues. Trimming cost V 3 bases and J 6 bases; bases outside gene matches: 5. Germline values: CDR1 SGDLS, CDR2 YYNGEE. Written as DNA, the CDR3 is TGTGCCAGCAGCGAGGGACAGGGAGGGGATACGCAGTATTTT. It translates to CASSEGQGGDTQYF.

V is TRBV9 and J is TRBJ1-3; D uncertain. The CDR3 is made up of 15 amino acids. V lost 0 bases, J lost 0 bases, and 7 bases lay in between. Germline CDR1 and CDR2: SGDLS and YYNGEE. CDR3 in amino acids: CASSVGVLSGNTIYF. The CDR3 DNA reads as TGTGCCAGCAGCGTAGGAGTCCTCTCTGGAAACACCATATATTTT.

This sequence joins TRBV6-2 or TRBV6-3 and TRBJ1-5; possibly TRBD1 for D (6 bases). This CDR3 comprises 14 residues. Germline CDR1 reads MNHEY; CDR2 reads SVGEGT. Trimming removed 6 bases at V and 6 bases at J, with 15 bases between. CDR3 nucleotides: TGTGCCAGCAGCCCCTTACAGGGAGGTCAGCCCCAGCATTTT. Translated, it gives CASSPLQGGQPQHF.